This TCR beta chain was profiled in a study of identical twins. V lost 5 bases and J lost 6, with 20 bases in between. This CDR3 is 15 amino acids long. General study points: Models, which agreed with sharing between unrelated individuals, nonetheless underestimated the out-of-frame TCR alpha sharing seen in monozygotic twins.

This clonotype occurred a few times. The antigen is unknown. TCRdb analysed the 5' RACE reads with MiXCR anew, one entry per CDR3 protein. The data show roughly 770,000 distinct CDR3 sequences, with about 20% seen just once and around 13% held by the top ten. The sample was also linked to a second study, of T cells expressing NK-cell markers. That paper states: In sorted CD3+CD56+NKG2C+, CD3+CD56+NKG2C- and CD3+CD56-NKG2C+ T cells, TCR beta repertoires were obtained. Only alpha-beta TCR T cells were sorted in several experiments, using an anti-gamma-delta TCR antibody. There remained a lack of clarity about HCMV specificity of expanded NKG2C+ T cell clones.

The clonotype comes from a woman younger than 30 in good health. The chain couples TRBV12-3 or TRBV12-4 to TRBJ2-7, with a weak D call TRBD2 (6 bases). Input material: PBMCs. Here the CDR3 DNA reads TGTGCCAGCAGTCCGCGGGGAATCTCTCGGGGCGAGCAGTACTTC. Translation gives CASSPRGISRGEQYF.